This T cell receptor beta chain was recovered during a study of T-cell reconstitution after alpha-beta-depleted transplantation in children. Findings and limits, study-wide: About two months after transplant, alpha-beta T cells reportedly came from several hundred expanded graft clones. From newly produced T cells came most of the T-cell counts and diversity one year after transplant. Recipient T cells and thymic progenitors that survived gave rise to the high TCRbeta diversity observed at day 60 in some patients.

This clonotype was counted a few times. Its antigen is as yet unknown. The library targeted TCRbeta and was prepared with unique molecular identifiers. TCRdb reanalysed the PCR reads using MiXCR and keeps one entry per CDR3 protein. The repertoire has fewer than 150,000 distinct CDR3 sequences, 9.5% to 10% of them found once; the top ten carry around 24%. The germline gives CDR1 LGHDT, CDR2 YNNKEL (reference sequence). The CDR3 consists of 15 residues. The ends lost 4 bases at V and 5 bases at J; junction bases unmatched: 2. This TCR derives from a girl younger than two who had a stem cell transplant for combined immunodeficiency, so the T cells may come from the graft donor. The sequencing here drew on PBMCs, mostly from graft donor cells, taken 180 days after TCRalphabeta/CD19-depleted stem cell transplant. The rearrangement links TRBV3-1 to TRBJ2-2; 12 nucleotides match TRBD2. CDR3 DNA sequence: TGTGCCAGCAGCCCCGGGACTAGCGGGACCGGGGAGCTGTTTTTT. Amino acids: CASSPGTSGTGELFF.